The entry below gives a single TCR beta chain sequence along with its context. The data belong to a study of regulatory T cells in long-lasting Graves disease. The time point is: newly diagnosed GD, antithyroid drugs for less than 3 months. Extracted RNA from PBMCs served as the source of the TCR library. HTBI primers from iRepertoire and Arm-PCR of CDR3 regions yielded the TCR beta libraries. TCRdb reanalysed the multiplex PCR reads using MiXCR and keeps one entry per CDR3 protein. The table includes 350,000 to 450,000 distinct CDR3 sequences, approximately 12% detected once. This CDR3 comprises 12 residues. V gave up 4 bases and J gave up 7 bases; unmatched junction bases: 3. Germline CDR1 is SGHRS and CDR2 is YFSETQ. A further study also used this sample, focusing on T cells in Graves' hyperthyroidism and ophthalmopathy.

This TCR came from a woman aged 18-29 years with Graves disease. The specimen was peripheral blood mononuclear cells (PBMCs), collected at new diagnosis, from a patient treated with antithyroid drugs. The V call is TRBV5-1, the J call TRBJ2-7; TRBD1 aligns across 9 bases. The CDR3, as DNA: TGCGCCAGCAGCCGACAGGGGGAAGAGCAGTACTTC. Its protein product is CASSRQGEEQYF.